Sequencing of this TCR beta chain was carried out in a study of blood T cells in healthy people across ages (dated by TCRdb to the mid-2010s). Context from the whole study: Template switching captured roughly one uniquely barcoded TCR beta cDNA molecule per two T cells in model experiments. Using deep sequencing normalized with unique cDNA molecular identifiers, the study measured how TCR beta repertoire diversity changes with age. Four age groups were formed from the donors: young (average about 17 years), middle-aged (approximately 39), aged (over 55) and long-lived (approximately 78). To avoid experimental bias, donors of different ages were distributed randomly across sequencing lanes. Using the same blood draw, the study looked at two additional independent replicas of 1 million unique cDNA reads for two donors, one aged 18 to 30 and the other aged 80 or older.

A remark on this clonotype: The target of this receptor is not known. One base away there is no much larger clone; base qualities are not given.

The library was built by means of 5' RACE. Sequencing relied on an Illumina HiSeq 2500. The second PCR ran for roughly 7 to 11 cycles and used a J-beta primer mix along with a sample-barcoded 5' primer. A template-switch 5' adaptor carrying 12 random nucleotides introduced a unique molecular identifier onto each TCR beta cDNA molecule. At least 3 million CDR3-containing paired-end reads were obtained from each sample. The Mint cDNA synthesis kit, primed by a TRBC-specific oligonucleotide, was used to synthesize first-strand cDNA from all RNA. All cDNA was treated with uracil-DNA glycosylase and then went through a first 18-cycle PCR with the universal primers M1SS and BC2_uni_R. Per the original workflow: For normalization, 1 million high-quality reads, each with a distinct molecular identifier, were randomly selected from each sample. Instead of being binned into consensus sequences, reads that shared molecular identifiers were thrown out. MiTCR, set to a Q25 quality threshold and the strictest error-elimination algorithm, was used for CDR3 identification, clonotype clustering and error correction. Lower-bound total TCR beta diversity was estimated with a nonparametric unseen species model using Euler transformation. Clones were called with MiXCR by TCRdb after fastp trimmed the public reads at Q25, and only in-frame beta chains were retained. One record per CDR3 amino acid sequence lists the most common genes and DNA. TCRdb's processing, not the authors' own work, is the source of the V and J calls. The sample has around 940,000 distinct CDR3 sequences on record, roughly 47% of them singletons. Jointly, the top ten make up about a fifth of the sample.

The junction shows trimming of 4 bases on V and 6 bases on J, and the gene matches do not reach 11 bases of it. There are 17 amino acids in the CDR3, from cysteine to phenylalanine inclusive. The read is trimmed to its CDR3 DNA, 51 bases read in frame from base 1. The germline V gene yields MNHEY for CDR1 and SVGAGI for CDR2. The donors were under 40 Caucasian individuals from Russia, aged roughly 6 to 100 years, who were systemically healthy. Ten milliliters of peripheral blood were drawn from each donor into EDTA-treated Vacutainer tubes. Ficoll-Paque density-gradient centrifugation was used to isolate PBMCs, with at least 7 million per sample. Total RNA, at least 6 micrograms per sample, was extracted from PBMCs with Trizol reagent. Naive CD45RAhigh/CD27high T cell percentages were measured by flow cytometry on a PBMC aliquot from every donor. Beyond this particular receptor, the publication reports: As age increased, observed TCR beta diversity per million T cells dropped in a roughly linear way, and a significant reduction was already evident by age 40. Compared with the aged group, more naive CD4+ T cells, fewer expanded clones and increased TCR diversity were shown by the long-lived group, suggesting age selection. Because the CMV infection status of the donors was unknown, age-related changes in expanded clonotypes may potentially have been confounded. A strong correlation was found between observed TCR beta diversity and the percentage of naive T cells measured by flow cytometry. Because profiling used bulk unsorted PBMCs, naive and antigen-experienced compartments could not be compared conclusively. Total diversity estimates from one million sequenced T cells were considered lower bounds and underestimates.

Source material: blood. The V and J genes are TRBV6-5 and TRBJ2-1, with TRBD1 identical over 11 junction bases. The receptor was isolated from a woman aged 60 to 75 in good health. CDR3 sequence: CASSWGSGTGGRNEQFF. The nucleotides are TGTGCCAGCAGTTGGGGGTCGGGGACAGGGGGTCGCAATGAGCAGTTCTTC.